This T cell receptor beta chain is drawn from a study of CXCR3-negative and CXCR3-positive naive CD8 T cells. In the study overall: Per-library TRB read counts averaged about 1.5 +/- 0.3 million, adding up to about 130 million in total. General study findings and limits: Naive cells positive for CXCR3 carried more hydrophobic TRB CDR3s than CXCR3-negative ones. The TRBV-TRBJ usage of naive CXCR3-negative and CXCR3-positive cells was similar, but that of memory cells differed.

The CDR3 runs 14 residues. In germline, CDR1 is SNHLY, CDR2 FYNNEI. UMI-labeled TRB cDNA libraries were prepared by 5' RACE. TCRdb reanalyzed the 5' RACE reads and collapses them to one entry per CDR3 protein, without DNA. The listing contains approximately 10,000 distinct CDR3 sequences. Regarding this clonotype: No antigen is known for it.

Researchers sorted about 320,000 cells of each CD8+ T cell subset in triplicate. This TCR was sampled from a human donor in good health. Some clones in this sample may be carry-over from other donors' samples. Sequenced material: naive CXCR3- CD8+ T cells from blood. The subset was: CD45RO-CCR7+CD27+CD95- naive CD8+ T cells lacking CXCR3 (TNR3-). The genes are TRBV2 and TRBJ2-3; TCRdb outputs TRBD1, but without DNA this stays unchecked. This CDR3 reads CANLGAGGTDTQYF.